This record covers a single TCR beta chain. CDR3 length equals 15 residues. Trimming left V 1 base short and J 2 bases short, with 10 bases between. CDR1 is SGHKS, CDR2 YYEKEE, per germline (reference sequence). The sample comes from a study of T cells in Graves' hyperthyroidism and ophthalmopathy. TCR beta CDR3 sequences were amplified from RNA transcripts. The TCR CDR3 first-round RT-PCR relied on the HTBI primer set. TCRdb re-derived calls from the multiplex PCR reads in MiXCR, one entry per CDR3 protein. The sample carries about 380,000 distinct CDR3 sequences, roughly 18% recorded once. The sequencing input was blood. J is TRBJ1-3 and V is TRBV5-5; a possible D gene is TRBD1 (5 bases). The sequence was obtained from a man between 18 and 29 years old with Graves' ophthalmopathy. CDR3 sequence: CASSLLSGTGNTIYF. CDR3 nucleotides: TGTGCCAGCAGCTTGTTGTCAGGGACTGGAAACACCATATATTTT. The complete variable domain, with remaining parts taken from reference TRBV5-5 and TRBJ1-3, reads DAGVTQSPTHLIKTRGQQVTLRCSPISGHKSVSWYQQVLGQGPQFIFQYYEKEERGRGNFPDRFSARQFPNYSSELNVNALLLGDSALYLCASSLLSGTGNTIYFGEGSWLTVV.